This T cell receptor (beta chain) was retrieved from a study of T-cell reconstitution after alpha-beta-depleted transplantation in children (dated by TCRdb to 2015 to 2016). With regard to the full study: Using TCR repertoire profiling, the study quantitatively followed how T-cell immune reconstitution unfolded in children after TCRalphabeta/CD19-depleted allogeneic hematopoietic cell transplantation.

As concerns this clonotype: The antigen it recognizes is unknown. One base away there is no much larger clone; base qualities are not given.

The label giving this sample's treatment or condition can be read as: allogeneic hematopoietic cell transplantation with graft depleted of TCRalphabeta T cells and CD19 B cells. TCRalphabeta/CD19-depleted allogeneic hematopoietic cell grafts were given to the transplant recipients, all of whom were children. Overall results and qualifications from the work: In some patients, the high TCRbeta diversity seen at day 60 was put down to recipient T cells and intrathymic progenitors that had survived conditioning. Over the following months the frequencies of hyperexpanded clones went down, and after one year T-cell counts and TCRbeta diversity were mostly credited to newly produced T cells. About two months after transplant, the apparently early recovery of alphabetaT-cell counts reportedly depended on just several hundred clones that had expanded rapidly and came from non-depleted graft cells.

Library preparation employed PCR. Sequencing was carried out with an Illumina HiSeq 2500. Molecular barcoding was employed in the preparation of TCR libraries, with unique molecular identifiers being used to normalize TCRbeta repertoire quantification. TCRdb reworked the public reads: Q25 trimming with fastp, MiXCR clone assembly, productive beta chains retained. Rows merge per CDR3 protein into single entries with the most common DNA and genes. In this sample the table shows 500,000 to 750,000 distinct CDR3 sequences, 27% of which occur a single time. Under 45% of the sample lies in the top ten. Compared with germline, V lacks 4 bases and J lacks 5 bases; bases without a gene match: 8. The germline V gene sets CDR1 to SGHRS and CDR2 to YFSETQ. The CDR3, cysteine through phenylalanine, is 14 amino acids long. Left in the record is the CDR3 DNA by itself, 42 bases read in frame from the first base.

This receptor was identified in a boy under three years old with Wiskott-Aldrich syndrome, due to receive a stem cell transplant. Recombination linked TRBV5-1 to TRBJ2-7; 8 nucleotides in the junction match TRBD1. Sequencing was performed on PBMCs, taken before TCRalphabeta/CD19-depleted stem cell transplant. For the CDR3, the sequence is CASSPDRGDDEQYF. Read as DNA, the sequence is TGCGCCAGCAGCCCCGACAGGGGAGACGACGAGCAGTACTTC.